The clone carrying this T cell receptor (beta chain) was seen many times. V was cut by 0 bases and J by 5 bases, with 7 bases left in between. This CDR3 is built from 12 residues. CDR1 is DFQATT and CDR2 is SNEGSKA in the germline V gene (reference sequence). One entry per CDR3 protein, called by TCRdb with MiXCR from the PCR reads. This table has about half a million distinct CDR3 sequences, about 22% appearing once. The entry originates in a study of molecular identifiers for immune sequencing clone quantification. Source material: naive CD8+ T cells from blood, with Jurkat cell RNA spiked in. The subset was: FACS-sorted CD8+CD4-CCR7+CD45RA+ naive T cells. The source is a human donor in good health. Some libraries in this study had Jurkat cell RNA spiked in. The chain combines TRBV20-1 with TRBJ1-1; D is ambiguous. CDR3 DNA: TGCAGTGCTAGAGATTCGGTTACTGAAGCTTTCTTT. Protein: CSARDSVTEAFF.